This T cell receptor (beta chain) was retrieved from a study of beta chain features in type 1 diabetes. Via the markers CD45RO/CCR7/CD25/CD127/CD95/CD27, stem cell-like memory, regulatory, central memory and naive CD4+ cells were sorted. The CDR3 is made up of 13 amino acids. Germline CDR1 reads SGHRS; CDR2 reads YFSETQ. V shed 6 bases and J shed 4 bases, with 11 bases lying between them. The study's findings and limits: Within each of all four CD4+ subsets, Type 1 diabetes patients had TCRB CDR3s that were moderately but significantly shorter. Reads derived from cDNA could over-represent cells showing high TCR expression.

Investigators reverse transcribed all isolated RNA, so they sequenced expressed TCRB transcripts. The read count averaged around 3.6 million across naive, central memory and regulatory T cell samples. Produced via immunoSEQ multiplex PCR; TCRdb's table is partial and in-frame only. The sample has 900,000 or so clones, roughly 16% seen once. With regard to this clone: Its specificity is not known.

This TCR came from a woman under 30 in good health. Sequenced sample: naive CD4+ T cells from blood. The chain employs TRBV5-1 and TRBJ2-1, with D hard to call. CDR3 sequence reads: CASTDGSYNEQFF. In DNA form, the CDR3 reads TGCGCCAGCACTGACGGCAGTTACAATGAGCAGTTCTTC.